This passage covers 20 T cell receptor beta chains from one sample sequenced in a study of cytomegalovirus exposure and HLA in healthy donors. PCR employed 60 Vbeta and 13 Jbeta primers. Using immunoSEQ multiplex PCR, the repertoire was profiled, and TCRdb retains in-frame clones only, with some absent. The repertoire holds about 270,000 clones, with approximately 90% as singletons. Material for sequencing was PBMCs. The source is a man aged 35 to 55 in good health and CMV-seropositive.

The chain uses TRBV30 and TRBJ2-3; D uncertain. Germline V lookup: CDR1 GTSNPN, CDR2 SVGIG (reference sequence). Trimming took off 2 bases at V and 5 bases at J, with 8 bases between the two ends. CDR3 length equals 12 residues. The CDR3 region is CAWSPTKDTQYF. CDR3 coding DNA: TGTGCCTGGAGTCCTACTAAAGATACGCAGTATTTT.

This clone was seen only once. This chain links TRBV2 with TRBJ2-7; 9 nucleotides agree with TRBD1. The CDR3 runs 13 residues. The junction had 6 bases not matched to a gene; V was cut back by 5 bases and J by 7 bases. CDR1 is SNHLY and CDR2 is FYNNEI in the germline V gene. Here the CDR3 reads CASSSGTGREQYF. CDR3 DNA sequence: TGTGCCAGCAGTTCCGGGACAGGGCGGGAGCAGTACTTC.

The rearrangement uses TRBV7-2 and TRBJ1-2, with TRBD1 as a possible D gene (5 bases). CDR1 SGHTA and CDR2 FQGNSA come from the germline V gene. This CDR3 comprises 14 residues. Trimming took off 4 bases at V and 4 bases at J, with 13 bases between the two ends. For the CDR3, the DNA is TGTGCCAGCAGCTCCCAGGGTTTGGGCTATGGCTACACCTTC. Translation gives CASSSQGLGYGYTF.

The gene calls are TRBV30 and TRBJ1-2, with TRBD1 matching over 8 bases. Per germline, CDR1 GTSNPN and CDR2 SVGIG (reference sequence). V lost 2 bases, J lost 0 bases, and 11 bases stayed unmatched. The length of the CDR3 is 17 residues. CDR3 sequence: CAWSPGQGKATNYGYTF. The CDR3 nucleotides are TGTGCCTGGAGTCCCGGACAGGGAAAAGCAACTAACTATGGCTACACCTTC.

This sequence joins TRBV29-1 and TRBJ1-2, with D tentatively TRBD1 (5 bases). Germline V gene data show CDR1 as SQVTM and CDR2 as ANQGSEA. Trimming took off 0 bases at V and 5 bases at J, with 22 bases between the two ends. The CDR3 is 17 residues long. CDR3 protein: CSVEEGVAVHVGYGYTF. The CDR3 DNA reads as TGCAGCGTTGAAGAAGGGGTGGCCGTCCACGTTGGTTATGGCTACACCTTC.

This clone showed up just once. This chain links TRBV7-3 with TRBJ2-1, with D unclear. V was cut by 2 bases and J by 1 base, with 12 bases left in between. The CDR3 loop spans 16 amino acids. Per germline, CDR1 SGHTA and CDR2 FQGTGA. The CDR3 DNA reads TGTGCCAGCAGCTTAGGAGCTATCCGATCCTACAATGAGCAGTTCTTC. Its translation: CASSLGAIRSYNEQFF. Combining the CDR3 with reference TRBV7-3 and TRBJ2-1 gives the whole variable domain GAGVSQTPSNKVTEKGKYVELRCDPISGHTALYWYRQSLGQGPEFLIYFQGTGAADDSGLPNDRFFAVRPEGSVSTLKIQRTERGDSAVYLCASSLGAIRSYNEQFFGPGTRLTVL.

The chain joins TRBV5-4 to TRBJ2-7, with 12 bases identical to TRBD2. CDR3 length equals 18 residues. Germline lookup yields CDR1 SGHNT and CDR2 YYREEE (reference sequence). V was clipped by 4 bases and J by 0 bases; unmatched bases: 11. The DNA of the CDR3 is TGTGCCAGCAGCGCCGGGCTAGCGGGAGGGACGAGCTCCTACGAGCAGTACTTC. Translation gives CASSAGLAGGTSSYEQYF.

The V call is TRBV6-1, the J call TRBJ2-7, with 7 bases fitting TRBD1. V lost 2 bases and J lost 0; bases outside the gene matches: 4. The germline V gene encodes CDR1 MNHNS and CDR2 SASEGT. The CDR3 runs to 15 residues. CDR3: CASSELAGGSYEQYF. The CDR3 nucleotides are TGTGCCAGCAGTGAACTGGCAGGGGGCTCCTACGAGCAGTACTTC.

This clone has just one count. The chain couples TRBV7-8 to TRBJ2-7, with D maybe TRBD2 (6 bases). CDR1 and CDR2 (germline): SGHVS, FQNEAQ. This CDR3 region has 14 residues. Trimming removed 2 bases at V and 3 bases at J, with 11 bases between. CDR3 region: CASSLRRESYEQYF. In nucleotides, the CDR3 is TGTGCCAGCAGCTTAAGGCGGGAAAGCTACGAGCAGTACTTC. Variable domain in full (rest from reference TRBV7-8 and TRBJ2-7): GAGVSQSPRYKVAKRGQDVALRCDPISGHVSLFWYQQALGQGPEFLTYFQNEAQLDKSGLPSDRFFAERPEGSVSTLKIQRTQQEDSAVYLCASSLRRESYEQYFGPGTRLTVT.

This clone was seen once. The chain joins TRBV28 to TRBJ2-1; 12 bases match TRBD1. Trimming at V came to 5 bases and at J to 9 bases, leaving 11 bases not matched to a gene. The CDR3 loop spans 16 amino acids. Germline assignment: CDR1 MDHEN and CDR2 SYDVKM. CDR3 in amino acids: CASSLRDRGRVSEQFF. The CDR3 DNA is TGTGCCAGCAGTCTTCGGGACAGGGGGCGCGTCAGTGAGCAGTTCTTC.

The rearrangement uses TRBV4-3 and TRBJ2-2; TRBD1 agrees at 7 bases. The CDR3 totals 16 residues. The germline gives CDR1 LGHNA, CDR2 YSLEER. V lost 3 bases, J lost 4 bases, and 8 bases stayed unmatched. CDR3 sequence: CASSHAATGTTGELFF. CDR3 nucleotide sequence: TGCGCCAGCAGCCACGCTGCGACAGGGACCACCGGGGAGCTGTTTTTT.

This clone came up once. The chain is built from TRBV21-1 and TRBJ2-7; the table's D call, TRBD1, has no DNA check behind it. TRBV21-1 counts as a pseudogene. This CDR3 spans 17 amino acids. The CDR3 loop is CASSKVMRTGVSDEQYF. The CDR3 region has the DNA TGTGCCAGCAGCAAAGTGATGCGGACAGGGGTTTCGGACGAGCAGTACTTC.

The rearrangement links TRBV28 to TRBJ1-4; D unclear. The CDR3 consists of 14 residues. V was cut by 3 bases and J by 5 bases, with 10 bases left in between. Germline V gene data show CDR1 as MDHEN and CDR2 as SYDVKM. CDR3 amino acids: CASSLGSLNEKLFF. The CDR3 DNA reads TGTGCCAGCAGTTTGGGGAGCCTAAATGAAAAACTGTTTTTT.

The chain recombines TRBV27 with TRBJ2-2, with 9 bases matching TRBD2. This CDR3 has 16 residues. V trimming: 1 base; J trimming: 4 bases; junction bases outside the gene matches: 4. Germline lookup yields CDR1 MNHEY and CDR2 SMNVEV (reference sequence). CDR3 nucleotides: TGTGCCAGCAGTTTATTAGCGGGAGTGTTCACCGGGGAGCTGTTTTTT. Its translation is CASSLLAGVFTGELFF.

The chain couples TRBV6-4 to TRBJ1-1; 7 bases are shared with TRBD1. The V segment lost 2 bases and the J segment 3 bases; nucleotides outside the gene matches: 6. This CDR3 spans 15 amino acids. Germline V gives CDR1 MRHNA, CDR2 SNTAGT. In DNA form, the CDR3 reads TGTGCCAGCAGTGACGACAGGGACTTGGACACTGAAGCTTTCTTT. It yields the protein CASSDDRDLDTEAFF.

CDR3 sequence reads: CASSLAPAGGDYGYTF. Here the CDR3 DNA reads TGTGCCAGCAGCTTAGCCCCCGCGGGGGGCGACTATGGCTACACCTTC. This chain links TRBV7-8 with TRBJ1-2; TRBD1 might be the D (6 bases). CDR3 length: 16 amino acids. Germline CDR1 SGHVS, CDR2 FQNEAQ. V was pared by 0 bases and J by 3 bases, with 14 bases between.

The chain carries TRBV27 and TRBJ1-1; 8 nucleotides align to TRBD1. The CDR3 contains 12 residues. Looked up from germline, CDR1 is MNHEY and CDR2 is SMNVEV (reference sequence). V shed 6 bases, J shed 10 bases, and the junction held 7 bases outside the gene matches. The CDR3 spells CASSSSDRGAFF. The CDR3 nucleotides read TGTGCCAGCAGCTCTTCCGACAGGGGAGCTTTCTTT.

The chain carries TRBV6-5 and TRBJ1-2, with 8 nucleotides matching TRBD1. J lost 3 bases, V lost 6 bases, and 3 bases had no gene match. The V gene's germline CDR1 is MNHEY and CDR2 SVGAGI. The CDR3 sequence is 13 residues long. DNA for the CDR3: TGTGCCAGCAGGGGGACAGGAGACTATGGCTACACCTTC. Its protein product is CASRGTGDYGYTF.

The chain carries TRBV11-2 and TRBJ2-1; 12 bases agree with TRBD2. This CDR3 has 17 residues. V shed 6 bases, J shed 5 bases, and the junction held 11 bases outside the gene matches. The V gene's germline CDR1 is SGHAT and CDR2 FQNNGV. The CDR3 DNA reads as TGTGCCAGCAGGCCACCACCCTGGACTAGCGGGGACAATGAGCAGTTCTTC. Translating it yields CASRPPPWTSGDNEQFF.

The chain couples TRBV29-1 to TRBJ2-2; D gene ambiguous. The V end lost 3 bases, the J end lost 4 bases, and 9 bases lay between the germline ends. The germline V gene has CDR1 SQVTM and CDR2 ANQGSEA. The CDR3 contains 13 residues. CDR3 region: CSVEAATTGELFF. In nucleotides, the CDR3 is TGCAGCGTTGAGGCGGCTACCACCGGGGAGCTGTTTTTT.